The clone carrying this T cell receptor beta chain appeared many times. What it binds is unknown. The sample is drawn from a study of early T cells in non-severe SARS-CoV-2 infection. Points from the study as a whole: Clonotype matching in VDJdb favored anti-spike CD8 responses and did not capture private and CD4 specificities.

Individually, cDNA molecules had unique molecular identifiers attached to them. Each CDR3 protein is one row after TCRdb ran MiXCR on the 5' RACE reads. The repertoire holds under 80,000 distinct CDR3 sequences, under 15% seen once, with approximately 4.6% in the top ten. This CDR3 region has 13 residues. The V gene lost 8 bases and the J gene lost 0 bases, with 5 bases spanning the gap. V and J are TRBV12-3 or TRBV12-4 and TRBJ2-6, with a possible D match to TRBD1 (5 bases). The sequence was collected from an adult who was a healthcare worker with PCR-confirmed SARS-CoV-2 infection or an uninfected control (not recorded which). The specimen sequenced was whole blood. CDR3 nucleotide sequence: TGTGCCAGCGGACACTCTGGGGCCAACGTCCTGACTTTC. As protein: CASGHSGANVLTF.